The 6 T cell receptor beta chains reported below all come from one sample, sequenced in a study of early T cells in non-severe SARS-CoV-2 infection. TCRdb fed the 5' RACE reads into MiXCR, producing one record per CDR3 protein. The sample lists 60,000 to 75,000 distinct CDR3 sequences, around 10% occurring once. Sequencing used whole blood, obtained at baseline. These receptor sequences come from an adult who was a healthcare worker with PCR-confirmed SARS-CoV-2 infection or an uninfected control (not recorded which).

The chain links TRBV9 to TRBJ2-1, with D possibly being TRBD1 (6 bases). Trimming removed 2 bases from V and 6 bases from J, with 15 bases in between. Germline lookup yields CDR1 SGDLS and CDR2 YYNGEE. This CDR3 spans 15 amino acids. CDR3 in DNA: TGTGCCAGCAGCGTTCGACAGGCCCGACTCAATGAGCAGTTCTTC. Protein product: CASSVRQARLNEQFF.

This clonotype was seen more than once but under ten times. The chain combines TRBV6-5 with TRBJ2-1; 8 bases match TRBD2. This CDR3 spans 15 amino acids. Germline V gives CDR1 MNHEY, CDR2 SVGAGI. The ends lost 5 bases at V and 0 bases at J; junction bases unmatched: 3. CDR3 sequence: CASSALAGSYNEQFF. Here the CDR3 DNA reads TGTGCCAGCAGTGCCCTAGCGGGCTCCTACAATGAGCAGTTCTTC.

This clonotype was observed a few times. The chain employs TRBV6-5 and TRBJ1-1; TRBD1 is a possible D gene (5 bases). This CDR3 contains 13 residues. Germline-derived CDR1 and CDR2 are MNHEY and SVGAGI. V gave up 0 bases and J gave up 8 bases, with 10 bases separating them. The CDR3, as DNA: TGTGCCAGCAGTTACTCGGCAGGGCTGGAAGCTTTCTTT. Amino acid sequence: CASSYSAGLEAFF.

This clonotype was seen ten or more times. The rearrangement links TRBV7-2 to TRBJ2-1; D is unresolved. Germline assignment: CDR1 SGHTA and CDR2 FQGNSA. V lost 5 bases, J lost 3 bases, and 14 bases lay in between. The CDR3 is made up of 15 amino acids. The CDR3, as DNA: TGTGCCAGCAGCCCGGTTCTGGGGAACTACAATGAGCAGTTCTTC. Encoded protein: CASSPVLGNYNEQFF.

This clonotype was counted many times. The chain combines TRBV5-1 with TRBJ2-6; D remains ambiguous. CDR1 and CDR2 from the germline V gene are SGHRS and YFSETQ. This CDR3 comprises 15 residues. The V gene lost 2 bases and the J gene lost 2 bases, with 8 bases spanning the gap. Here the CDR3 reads CASSFSVAGANVLTF. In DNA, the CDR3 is TGCGCCAGCAGCTTTTCCGTCGCTGGGGCCAACGTCCTGACTTTC. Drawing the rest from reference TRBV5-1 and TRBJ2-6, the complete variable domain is KAGVTQTPRYLIKTRGQQVTLSCSPISGHRSVSWYQQTPGQGLQFLFEYFSETQRNKGNFPGRFSGRQFSNSRSEMNVSTLELGDSALYLCASSFSVAGANVLTFGAGSRLTVL.

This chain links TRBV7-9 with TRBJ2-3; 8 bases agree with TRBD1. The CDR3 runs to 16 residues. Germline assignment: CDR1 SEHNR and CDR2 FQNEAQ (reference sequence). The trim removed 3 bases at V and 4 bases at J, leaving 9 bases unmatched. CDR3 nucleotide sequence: TGTGCCAGCAGCTTTTCCGGGACAGGAAATCCAGATACGCAGTATTTT. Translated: CASSFSGTGNPDTQYF.